Detailed here is one TCR beta chain. Germline loops: CDR1 SGHAT, CDR2 FQNNGV. This CDR3 has 16 amino acids. V was pared by 5 bases and J by 3 bases, with 16 bases between. The data belong to a study of blood T cell repertoires in COVID-19. Overall study: Collection of acute and convalescent COVID-19 samples took place in the United States, Italy and Spain. Sources were T cells, B-cell-depleted T cells, or PBMCs; the material itself was cDNA or gDNA.

Enrolled during active infection, Seattle patients were then followed longitudinally. Clones were sequenced by immunoSEQ multiplex PCR, and TCRdb holds only the in-frame ones, with some missing. Of roughly 440,000 clones listed, more than 70% were seen once; the top ten hold around an eighth. This sequence joins TRBV11-2 and TRBJ2-2, with D possibly being TRBD2 (7 bases). The origin of this receptor is a woman aged 45-65 years with COVID-19, enrolled during active disease. Input material: peripheral blood. CDR3 sequence (DNA): TGTGCCAGCAGCCATCAAGGGGGGGCCTACACCGGGGAGCTGTTTTTT. It codes for CASSHQGGAYTGELFF.